Listed below are T cell receptor beta chains from one sample, sequenced in a study of T cell responses to AZD1222 COVID-19 vaccine. This table comes from immunoSEQ multiplex PCR, and its TCRdb copy is limited to in-frame clones, with some not included. Of fewer than 90,000 clones detected, about 88% appear once; the ten largest clones hold roughly 5%. Here the sequenced sample was peripheral blood, taken 28 days after the second AZD1222 dose. The receptor set was obtained from an adult who received the AZD1222 COVID-19 vaccine. Both conserved end residues are part of each CDR3. D genes are given only for firm matches. Rows give clone size only sometimes, using once, few, many, or a class for an expanded clone.

>NA|TRBV19|NA|TRBJ1-5
TGTGCCAGTACCCGGAAGGCCGGTGAGCCCCAGCATTTT
CASTRKAGEPQHF
>NA|TRBV5-6|NA|TRBJ2-3
TGTGCCAGCAGCTTCTCGGGGGGCAGCACAGATACGCAGTATTTT
CASSFSGGSTDTQYF
>NA|TRBV6-5|NA|TRBJ1-3
TGTGCCAGCAGAGGACAGATCTCTGGAAACACCATATATTTT
CASRGQISGNTIYF
>NA|TRBV2|once|TRBJ1-6
TGTGCCAGCTCTGGGGGGCTCCCGAGCTCCTATAATTCACCCCTCCACTTT
CASSGGLPSSYNSPLHF
>TRBD1|TRBV3-1/TRBV3-2|NA|TRBJ1-1
TGTGCCAGCAGCAAAGGGACAGGGATAGCCATGAACACTGAAGCTTTCTTT
CASSKGTGIAMNTEAFF
>NA|TRBV11-3|NA|TRBJ1-6
TGTGCCAGCAGTGAGCGGAGCTCCTATAATTCACCCCTCCACTTT
CASSERSSYNSPLHF
>TRBD1|TRBV19|NA|TRBJ1-2
TGTGCCAGTAGACCCGAGGACAGGGGGAGTCTTGGCTACACCTTC
CASRPEDRGSLGYTF
>NA|TRBV7-9|NA|TRBJ1-1
TGTGCCAGCGGCCTTTTGAACACTGAAGCTTTCTTT
CASGLLNTEAFF
>NA|TRBV18|once|TRBJ1-1
TGTGCCAGCTCACCCCAGGGTGCGAACACTGAAGCTTTCTTT
CASSPQGANTEAFF
>NA|TRBV2|NA|TRBJ1-1
TGTGCCTCCTTCGGCACAGCCAGCATGAACACTGAAGCTTTCTTT
CASFGTASMNTEAFF
>TRBD1|TRBV19|NA|TRBJ1-2
TGTGCCAGTAAGGGGACAGCGACTAACTATGGCTACACCTTC
CASKGTATNYGYTF
>NA|TRBV12-3/TRBV12-4|once|TRBJ1-1
TGTGCCAGCAGGACTCAGAGCAACACTGAAGCTTTCTTT
CASRTQSNTEAFF
>NA|TRBV16|NA|TRBJ1-2
TGTGCCAGCAGCCAATCATGGGGTGGAGGGTATGGCTACACCTTC
CASSQSWGGGYGYTF
>TRBD2|TRBV7-9|NA|TRBJ2-5
TGTGCCAGCAGCTTATCCGGACTAGCGGGGAAAGAGACCCAGTACTTC
CASSLSGLAGKETQYF
>NA|TRBV7-9|once|TRBJ1-1
TGTGCCAGCTCGGTCATTGAAGCTTTCTTT
CASSVIEAFF
>NA|TRBV28|NA|TRBJ1-5
TGTGCCAGCAGGGTGGTTGGAGGGGCCAGCAATCAGCCCCAGCATTTT
CASRVVGGASNQPQHF
>NA|TRBV3-1/TRBV3-2|NA|TRBJ1-6
TGTGCCAGCAGCCAAGACGAACCGAGACGGGGAAATTCACCCCTCCACTTT
CASSQDEPRRGNSPLHF
>NA|TRBV19|NA|TRBJ1-2
TGTGCCAGTAGGGAAGGATGGACTAACTATGGCTACACCTTC
CASREGWTNYGYTF
>NA|TRBV6-2/TRBV6-3|NA|TRBJ1-5
TGTGCCAGCAGTCGAGCCGGGACATCCAGCAATCAGCCCCAGCATTTT
CASSRAGTSSNQPQHF
>TRBD1|TRBV6-5|NA|TRBJ2-7
TGTGCCAGCTTCCGACAGGGGCCCTACGAGCAGTACTTC
CASFRQGPYEQYF
>NA|TRBV5-8|NA|TRBJ2-1
TGTGCCAGCAGCGATCCGGGAACCCTTAGAGATGAGCAGTTCTTC
CASSDPGTLRDEQFF
>TRBD1|TRBV30|NA|TRBJ1-1
TGTGCCTCCCAGGGGGGGGGCACTGAAGCTTTCTTT
CASQGGGTEAFF
>NA|TRBV7-9|NA|TRBJ1-1
TGTGCCAGCAGCTCAGGGATGGTCACTGAAGCTTTCTTT
CASSSGMVTEAFF
>NA|TRBV10-3|NA|TRBJ2-1
TGTGCCATCAGTGCAGCTTACAATGAGCAGTTCTTC
CAISAAYNEQFF
>NA|TRBV6-5|NA|TRBJ1-5
TGTGCCAGCTCTCCGGGACAAGGGGTGAATCAGCCCCAGCATTTT
CASSPGQGVNQPQHF
>NA|TRBV10-3|NA|TRBJ1-2
TGTGCCATCAGTGAGGGACAGTCCTATGGCTACACCTTC
CAISEGQSYGYTF
>NA|TRBV4-3|NA|TRBJ2-5
TGCGCCAGCAGTCGGGACGGCTACCAAGAGACCCAGTACTTC
CASSRDGYQETQYF